The 24 T cell receptor beta chains below come from one sample, sequenced in a study of tumor-infiltrating lymphocytes in primary liver carcinoma. From 400 to 550 ng total RNA, TCR beta cDNA was generated with a primer in the constant region. Three nested multiplex PCR rounds, a slightly modified ARM-PCR, produced the libraries for TCR beta. The first two PCR rounds used TRBV1-TRBV30 primers with a Cbeta primer, 9 to 11 cycles each. TCRdb re-called the multiplex PCR reads with MiXCR, one entry per CDR3 protein. The sample lists roughly 100,000 distinct CDR3 sequences, around 80% occurring once. Co-extracting RNA and DNA was done with roughly 17-31 mg of unsorted bulk tissue as input. Material: liver tumor tissue from sampling region 3. Subset specified: tumor region T3, left-lateral pole. These receptors were taken from a man in his forties with primary liver carcinoma and hepatitis B virus infection.

The chain joins TRBV4-1 to TRBJ2-1; 11 nucleotides line up with TRBD2. The CDR3 has 17 amino acids. Per the germline V gene, CDR1 is MGHRA and CDR2 is YSYEKL. Unmatched junction bases numbered 12, after V lost 4 bases and J lost 7 bases. The CDR3 DNA follows: TGCGCCAGCAGCCCTCCGATAACTAGCGGGAGTGGTAATGAGCAGTTCTTC. This codes for CASSPPITSGSGNEQFF.

With respect to this clonotype: The junction departs from germline at one end; a sequencing error may be responsible. The chain joins TRBV29-1 to TRBJ1-1; no definite D call. The V gene's germline CDR1 is SQVTM and CDR2 ANQGSEA. The CDR3 extends over 15 amino acids. CDR3 nucleotide sequence: TGCAGTGTTGGACTCGGGTGGGCCATGAACTCTGAAGCTTTCTTT. Encoded protein: CSVGLGWAMNSEAFF. The variable domain in full, with the rest retrieved from reference TRBV29-1 and TRBJ1-1, is SAVISQKPSRDICQRGTSLTIQCQVDSQVTMMFWYRQQPGQSLTLIATANQGSEATYESGFVIDKFPISRPNLTFSTLTVSNMSPEDSSIYLCSVGLGWAMNSEAFFGQGTRLTVV.

This sequence joins TRBV5-4 and TRBJ2-1; possible D gene TRBD1, 7 bases. Germline V gives CDR1 SGHNT, CDR2 YYREEE (reference sequence). This CDR3 has 16 residues. The CDR3: CTSSPGGGGYVNEQFF. In DNA form, the CDR3 reads TGTACTAGCAGCCCGGGCGGAGGGGGCTATGTGAATGAGCAGTTCTTC.

This clonotype has only a few counts. This CDR3 reads CVTRISGTSGIEQYF. The CDR3 DNA sequence: TGTGTCACGCGTATCTCCGGGACTAGCGGGATCGAGCAGTACTTC. The rearrangement joins TRBV5-4 to TRBJ2-7; 13 bases map to TRBD2. Germline V gives CDR1 SGHNT, CDR2 YYREEE (reference sequence). The CDR3 has 15 residues.

As to this clonotype: A much larger clone sits a single nucleotide away, making a read error possible. The CDR3 sequence is CASSFDFVATDMQYF. The CDR3 DNA reads TGTGCCAGCAGCTTCGACTTCGTAGCCACAGATATGCAGTATTTT. The J gene is TRBJ2-3, the V gene TRBV7-9; D is unresolved. Germline values: CDR1 SEHNR, CDR2 FQNEAQ (reference sequence). CDR3 length: 15 amino acids.

About this clonotype: Since the CDR3 does not end with the conserved phenylalanine or tryptophan, this likely comes from a read error. The limits of the CDR3 on the DNA are not certain, so only TCRdb's listed CDR3 is given. This chain links TRBV4-3 with TRBJ2-1. CDR1 is LGHNA, CDR2 YSLEER, per germline. From its first to its last residue, the CDR3 has 14 amino acids. CDR3 sequence reads: CASSQGRTNNEQFI.

A word on this clonotype: Mismatch with germline at one junction end may stem from a read error. V is TRBV28 and J is TRBJ2-7; the D is unclear. Germline V lookup: CDR1 MDHEN, CDR2 SYDVKM. The CDR3 length is 11 residues. In DNA, the CDR3 is TGTGCCAGCAGTGTCCCGGTCGAGCAGTATTTC. It is translated as CASSVPVEQYF.

This chain uses TRBV4-1 with TRBJ2-7, with D perhaps TRBD1 (6 bases). The germline CDR1 and CDR2 sequences are MGHRA and YSYEKL. V shed 4 bases and J shed 8 bases, with 15 bases lying between them. CDR3 length equals 13 residues. CDR3 nucleotides: TGCGCCAGCAGCCGTCCTTTAAGGGACAAGCAGTACTTC. Translation gives CASSRPLRDKQYF.

As for this clonotype: Since the CDR3 does not end with the conserved phenylalanine or tryptophan, this likely comes from a read error. V and J are TRBV14 and TRBJ1-1, with unresolved D. This CDR3 contains 14 residues. The germline CDR1 and CDR2 sequences are SGHDN and FVKESK. The CDR3: CARSQADLNTEAFI. The CDR3 coding sequence is TGTGCCAGGAGCCAAGCAGATTTGAACACTGAAGCTTTCATT.

Concerning this clonotype: One end of the junction is discordant with germline, which a read error may explain. The chain links TRBV7-8 to TRBJ1-1, with D perhaps TRBD1 (6 bases). The CDR3 length is 13 residues. Germline values: CDR1 SGHVS, CDR2 FQNEAQ. This CDR3 is CASSLTGNTETFF. DNA for the CDR3: TGTGCCAGCAGCTTAACAGGGAACACTGAAACTTTCTTT. The variable domain in full, with the rest retrieved from reference TRBV7-8 and TRBJ1-1, is GAGVSQSPRYKVAKRGQDVALRCDPISGHVSLFWYQQALGQGPEFLTYFQNEAQLDKSGLPSDRFFAERPEGSVSTLKIQRTQQEDSAVYLCASSLTGNTETFFGQGTRLTVV.

Comments on this clonotype: The junction shows a germline mismatch at one end, possibly a read error. The genes are TRBV6-6 and TRBJ1-1; TRBD1 matches 8 bases. The germline gives CDR1 MNHNY, CDR2 SVGAGI (reference sequence). The CDR3 is 15 residues long. The CDR3 region has the DNA TGTGCCAGAAGTTATCCAACAGGGGGTATGGGTGAATCTTTCTTT. Protein sequence: CARSYPTGGMGESFF.

Concerning this clonotype: The conserved closing phenylalanine or tryptophan is absent in this CDR3, likely reflecting a read error. The rearrangement uses TRBV6-1 and TRBJ2-5; 12 bases line up with TRBD1. This CDR3 is built from 17 residues. The germline gives CDR1 MNHNS, CDR2 SASEGT. V gave up 1 base and J gave up 5 bases; unmatched junction bases: 8. The CDR3 reads CASSEVLGTGGRETQYS. The CDR3 region has the DNA TGTGCCAGCAGTGAAGTCCTCGGGACAGGGGGCCGTGAGACCCAGTACTCC.

This clonotype showed up just a few times. The V and J genes are TRBV9 and TRBJ2-1; perhaps TRBD2 as D (6 bases). Germline CDR1 and CDR2: SGDLS and YYNGEE. The V gene lost 4 bases and the J gene lost 3 bases, with 14 bases spanning the gap. This CDR3 is built from 15 residues. The CDR3 DNA follows: TGTGCCAGCAGCCTGACCGGGACTCACTACAATGAGCAGTTCTTC. Translation: CASSLTGTHYNEQFF.

Of note for this clonotype: One end of the junction fails to match germline, which may point to a read error. This chain uses TRBV7-8 with TRBJ2-6; possible D gene TRBD1, 5 bases. The germline V gene encodes CDR1 SGHVS and CDR2 FQNEAQ. CDR3 length: 17 residues. CDR3 amino acids: CASSSTVTRSGANVVTF. The DNA for the CDR3 is TGTGCCAGTAGCTCTACGGTAACGCGCTCTGGGGCCAACGTCGTGACTTTC.

This chain links TRBV29-1 with TRBJ2-3, with 9 bases matching TRBD2. The CDR3 sequence is 14 residues long. The germline CDR1 and CDR2 sequences are SQVTM and ANQGSEA. V lost 6 bases to trimming and J lost 4 bases; unmatched junction nucleotides: 8. The CDR3 DNA reads as TGCAGCGTAGGGGCCAGCGGGAGGTCAGATACGCAGTATTTT. This codes for CSVGASGRSDTQYF.

Points on this clonotype: The conserved closing phenylalanine or tryptophan is absent in this CDR3, likely reflecting a read error. The gene calls are TRBV12-3 or TRBV12-4 and TRBJ2-7, with 10 nucleotides matching TRBD1. The CDR3 is made up of 15 amino acids. The CDR3 nucleotides read TGTGACAGCAAACCGGGACAGGGGATCTCCTACGAGCAGTACTCC. As protein: CDSKPGQGISYEQYS.

Regarding this clonotype: At one end, the junction sequence differs from germline, possibly due to a read error. The genes are TRBV10-3 and TRBJ2-7; 8 bases match TRBD1. This CDR3 has 14 residues. Germline V CDR1 and CDR2: ENHRY, SYGVKD. CDR3 sequence (DNA): TGTACCATCAGTAGGACAGGGCTACCCTACGAGCAGTACTTC. This translates into CTISRTGLPYEQYF.

Note on this clonotype: One end of the junction is discordant with germline, which a read error may explain. The chain carries TRBV29-1 and TRBJ2-5, with 9 bases fitting TRBD2. The CDR3 is 15 amino acids. Germline V gene data show CDR1 as SQVTM and CDR2 as ANQGSEA. The CDR3 sequence: CSVRISGSRAETQYF. In nucleotides, the CDR3 is TGCAGCGTTCGGATTAGCGGGAGTCGGGCAGAGACCCAGTATTTC.

Comments on this clonotype: One junction end does not reproduce the germline sequence, and a read error may be involved. The chain uses TRBV4-1 and TRBJ2-1; 10 nucleotides line up with TRBD2. This CDR3 is 16 amino acids long. Germline V gene sequence: CDR1 MGHRA, CDR2 YSYEKL. Here the CDR3 DNA reads TGCACCAGCATCCAACTCGGGACTAGCGAGTACAATGAGCACTTCTTC. This sequence encodes CTSIQLGTSEYNEHFF.

This clonotype was seen only a few times. This is likely a read error, given that the CDR3 carries no conserved phenylalanine or tryptophan at its end. J is TRBJ2-7 and V is TRBV11-1; D is possibly TRBD1 (5 bases). This CDR3 has 13 residues. The germline V and J ends were trimmed by 9 bases and 1 base, with 13 bases remaining between them. The germline gives CDR1 SGHAT, CDR2 FQDESV (reference sequence). CDR3 region: CASKGKRSYEQYL. The CDR3 region has the DNA TGTGCCAGTAAGGGGAAGCGATCCTACGAGCAGTACTTG.

This clonotype came up once. This CDR3 fails to terminate in the conserved phenylalanine or tryptophan, so it likely reflects a read error. The gene calls are TRBV6-6 and TRBJ2-7; TRBD2 matches 8 bases. The V gene end was trimmed by 7 bases and the J gene end by 7 bases; junction bases not matched to a gene: 18. Germline CDR1 is MNHNY and CDR2 is SVGAGI (reference sequence). The CDR3 spans 16 residues. The CDR3 nucleotides read TGTGCCAGCACCCCAGTCTTAGCGGGATGGAGAAAGGAGCAGTACTCC. Protein product: CASTPVLAGWRKEQYS.

The V call is TRBV7-8, the J call TRBJ2-7; a possible D gene is TRBD1 (5 bases). This CDR3 contains 12 residues. In germline, CDR1 is SGHVS, CDR2 FQNEAQ. V was cut by 10 bases and J by 6 bases, with 16 bases left in between. The CDR3 reads CAMSLIGAEQYF. CDR3 DNA: TGTGCCATGAGCTTAATAGGGGCCGAGCAGTACTTC.

Only a few counts were recorded for this clonotype. The chain is built from TRBV20-1 and TRBJ2-1, with 11 positions matching TRBD2. Trimming at V came to 0 bases and at J to 6 bases, leaving 4 bases not matched to a gene. The CDR3 sequence is 15 residues long. Germline assignment: CDR1 DFQATT and CDR2 SNEGSKA (reference sequence). This CDR3 reads CSARDGTSGSNEQFF. CDR3 coding DNA: TGCAGTGCTAGAGATGGAACTAGCGGGAGCAATGAGCAGTTCTTC.

This chain joins TRBV6-1 and TRBJ2-1, with 7 nucleotides matching TRBD1. The CDR3 sequence is 14 residues long. V dropped 9 bases and J dropped 9; count of bases not matched to a gene: 14. The germline CDR1 and CDR2 sequences are MNHNS and SASEGT. The CDR3 loop reads CASSLRQGRGEQFF. The CDR3 DNA follows: TGTGCCAGTAGCCTCAGACAGGGAAGGGGTGAGCAGTTCTTC.